A single sample gave rise to the 8 T cell receptor beta chains below, sequenced in a study of T cell responses to AZD1222 COVID-19 vaccine. The method was immunoSEQ multiplex PCR; TCRdb's version includes in-frame clones alone and lacks a portion of them. The sample yields 75,000 to 100,000 clones, more than 85% seen once. Sequencing was performed on peripheral blood, taken 28 days after the second AZD1222 dose. The receptors were sampled from an adult who received the AZD1222 COVID-19 vaccine.

The V call is TRBV6-4, the J call TRBJ2-7, with 7 positions matching TRBD2. The length of the CDR3 is 15 residues. The V and J ends lost 4 bases and 2 bases, in that order; junction bases with no gene match: 8. CDR1 and CDR2 from the germline V gene are MRHNA and SNTAGT. The CDR3 DNA reads TGTGCCAGCAGTGCCTCGGCGGGGGAAACCTACGAGCAGTACTTC. Translating gives CASSASAGETYEQYF.

The V and J genes are TRBV10-2 and TRBJ1-4; 7 nucleotides line up with TRBD1. The CDR3 is made up of 13 amino acids. After removal of 6 bases from V and 7 bases from J, the junction contained 5 bases not matched to a gene. The germline gives CDR1 WSHSY, CDR2 SAAADI. CDR3 nucleotide sequence: TGCGCCAGCAGGGGGACAGTGGCTGAAAAACTGTTTTTT. It is translated as CASRGTVAEKLFF.

V gene TRBV28 combines with J gene TRBJ1-1, with a tentative D call TRBD1 (6 bases). Trimming removed 4 bases from V and 4 bases from J, with 19 bases in between. Germline CDR1 reads MDHEN; CDR2 reads SYDVKM. The CDR3 runs to 16 residues. The CDR3, as DNA: TGTGCCAGCAGTTGGCTACCGGGGGCGGCGGGCACTGAAGCTTTCTTT. It is translated as CASSWLPGAAGTEAFF.

This clone appeared a few times. The rearrangement joins TRBV6-5 to TRBJ1-6, with D perhaps TRBD1 (6 bases). The CDR3 contains 13 residues. Trimming cost V 8 bases and J 4 bases, with 9 bases left between them. Germline V lookup: CDR1 MNHEY, CDR2 SVGAGI. The CDR3 region has the DNA TGTGCCAGCCAGGGGTCATATAATTCACCCCTCCACTTT. Amino acid sequence: CASQGSYNSPLHF.

The V and J genes are TRBV5-5 and TRBJ1-5; 9 positions match TRBD1. This CDR3 comprises 16 residues. Per the germline V gene, CDR1 is SGHKS and CDR2 is YYEKEE (reference sequence). V was clipped by 4 bases and J by 0 bases; unmatched bases: 5. CDR3 bases: TGTGCCAGCAGCATGGACAGGGGAAATAGCAATCAGCCCCAGCATTTT. The encoded protein is CASSMDRGNSNQPQHF.

The chain recombines TRBV9 with TRBJ1-2; 8 nucleotides line up with TRBD1. The CDR3 is 14 amino acids. Germline trimming cut 3 bases from V and 4 bases from J; bases unmatched to any gene: 5. The germline V gene has CDR1 SGDLS and CDR2 YYNGEE. The CDR3 loop reads CASSAKDRAYGYTF. The CDR3 DNA follows: TGTGCCAGCAGCGCCAAGGACAGGGCCTATGGCTACACCTTC.

V is TRBV30 and J is TRBJ1-2; D gene unclear. The V and J ends lost 3 bases and 6 bases respectively, with 8 bases between them. This CDR3 is 11 amino acids long. Germline V gives CDR1 GTSNPN, CDR2 SVGIG (reference sequence). CDR3 sequence reads: CAWRVGDGYTF. The CDR3 DNA sequence: TGTGCCTGGAGGGTAGGAGATGGCTACACCTTC.

The rearrangement links TRBV7-2 to TRBJ1-4; D ambiguous. The V gene lost 5 bases and the J gene lost 7 bases, with 17 bases spanning the gap. The CDR3 totals 15 residues. Germline-derived CDR1 and CDR2 are SGHTA and FQGNSA. In nucleotides, the CDR3 is TGTGCCAGCAGCCTTAGCCCCGCCGTGGGTGAAAAACTGTTTTTT. This sequence encodes CASSLSPAVGEKLFF. The full variable domain, completed using reference TRBV7-2 and TRBJ1-4, is GAGVSQSPSNKVTEKGKDVELRCDPISGHTALYWYRQSLGQGLEFLIYFQGNSAPDKSGLPSDRFSAERTGGSVSTLTIQRTQQEDSAVYLCASSLSPAVGEKLFFGSGTQLSVL.